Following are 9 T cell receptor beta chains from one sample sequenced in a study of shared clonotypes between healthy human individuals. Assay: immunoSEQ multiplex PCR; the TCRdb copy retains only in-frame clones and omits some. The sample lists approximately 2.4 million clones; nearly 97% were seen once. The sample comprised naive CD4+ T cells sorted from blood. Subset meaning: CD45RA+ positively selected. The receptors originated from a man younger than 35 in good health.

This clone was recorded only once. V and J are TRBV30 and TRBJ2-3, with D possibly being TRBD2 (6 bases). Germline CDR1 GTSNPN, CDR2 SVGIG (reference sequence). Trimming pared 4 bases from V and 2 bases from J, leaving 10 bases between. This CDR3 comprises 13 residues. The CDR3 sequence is CAWMEGFTDTQYF. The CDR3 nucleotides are TGTGCCTGGATGGAGGGATTCACAGATACGCAGTATTTT.

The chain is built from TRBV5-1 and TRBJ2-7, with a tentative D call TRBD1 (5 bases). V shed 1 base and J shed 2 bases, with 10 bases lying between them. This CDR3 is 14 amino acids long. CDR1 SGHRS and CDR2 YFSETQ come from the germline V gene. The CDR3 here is CASSLRGSAYEQYF. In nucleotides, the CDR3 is TGCGCCAGCAGCTTGAGGGGAAGCGCCTACGAGCAGTACTTC.

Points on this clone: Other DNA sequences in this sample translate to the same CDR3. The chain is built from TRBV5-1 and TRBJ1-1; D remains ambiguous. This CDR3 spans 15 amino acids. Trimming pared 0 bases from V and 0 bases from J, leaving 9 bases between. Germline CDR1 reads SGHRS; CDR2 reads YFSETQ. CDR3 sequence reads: CASSLEVGLNTEAFF. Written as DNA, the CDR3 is TGCGCCAGCAGCTTGGAGGTAGGATTGAACACTGAAGCTTTCTTT.

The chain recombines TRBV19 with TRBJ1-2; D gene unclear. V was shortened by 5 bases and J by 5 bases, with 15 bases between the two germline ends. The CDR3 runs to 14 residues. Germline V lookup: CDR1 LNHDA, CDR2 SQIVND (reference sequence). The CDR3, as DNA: TGTGCCAGTAGTTTAGGGATCGAAACGTATGGCTACACCTTC. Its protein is CASSLGIETYGYTF.

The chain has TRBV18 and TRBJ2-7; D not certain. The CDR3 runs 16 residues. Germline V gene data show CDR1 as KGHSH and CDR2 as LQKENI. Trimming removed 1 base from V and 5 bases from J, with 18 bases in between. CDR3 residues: CASSPQNSGSRDEQYF. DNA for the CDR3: TGTGCCAGCTCACCACAAAATTCAGGCTCTCGGGACGAGCAGTACTTC.

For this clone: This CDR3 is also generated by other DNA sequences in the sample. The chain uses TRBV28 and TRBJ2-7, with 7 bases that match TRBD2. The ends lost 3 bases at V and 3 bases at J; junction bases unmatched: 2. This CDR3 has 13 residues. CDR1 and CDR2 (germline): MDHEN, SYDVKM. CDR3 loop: CASSLGGNYEQYF. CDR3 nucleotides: TGTGCCAGCAGTTTGGGGGGGAACTACGAGCAGTACTTC.

CDR3 coding DNA: TGTGCCAGCAGCTTGGGGATTGGTGAAGAGACCCAGTACTTC. It codes for CASSLGIGEETQYF. This rearrangement joins TRBV7-9 to TRBJ2-5, with D hard to call. Germline V gene lookup returns CDR1 SEHNR and CDR2 FQNEAQ (reference sequence). The CDR3 is made up of 14 amino acids. V was trimmed by 3 bases and J by 3 bases, leaving 11 bases between them.

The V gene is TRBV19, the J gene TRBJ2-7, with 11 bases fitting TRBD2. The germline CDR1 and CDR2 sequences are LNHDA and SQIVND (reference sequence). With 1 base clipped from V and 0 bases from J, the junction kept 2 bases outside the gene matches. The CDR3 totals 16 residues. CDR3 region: CASSIGLAGNSYEQYF. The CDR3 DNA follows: TGTGCCAGTAGTATAGGACTAGCGGGAAACTCCTACGAGCAGTACTTC.

CDR3 DNA: TGCACCAGCGTACCACCAACTACCCTAACTAGCGGAAAGTCCTACGAGCAGTACTTC. Residues: CTSVPPTTLTSGKSYEQYF. The chain joins TRBV1 to TRBJ2-7; the DNA was not used to check the table's D call, TRBD2. TRBV1 is a recognized pseudogene. This CDR3 has 19 residues.